This T cell receptor (beta chain) stems from a study of CD8+ T cells in alopecia areata. This sample's treatment: oral pan-JAK inhibitor, 5-10 mg twice daily. Cell sorting was applied to PBMCs, and CD4+ and CD8+ T cells were collected. Germline CDR1 is SEHNR and CDR2 is FQNEAQ (reference sequence). The V gene lost 5 bases and the J gene lost 5 bases, with 6 bases spanning the gap. This CDR3 spans 11 amino acids. Broader study findings: Clonality exceeded that of normal scalp in lesional scalp, most notably in alopecia totalis/universalis.

The sample holds a few counts of this clone. As yet, its antigen is unknown. RNA extraction was followed by reverse transcription into cDNA, which acted as the sequencing template. Clones were sequenced by immunoSEQ multiplex PCR, and TCRdb holds only the in-frame ones, with some missing. This table has under 350,000 clones, roughly 60% appearing once. The TCR originated in a human donor with alopecia areata. The sample was CD4+ T cells sorted from blood, taken at week 24, from a patient treated with tofacitinib. This rearrangement joins TRBV7-9 to TRBJ2-5; D unresolved. In DNA, the CDR3 is TGTGCCAGCAGCCAAGTCGAGACCCAGTACTTC. This translates into CASSQVETQYF.